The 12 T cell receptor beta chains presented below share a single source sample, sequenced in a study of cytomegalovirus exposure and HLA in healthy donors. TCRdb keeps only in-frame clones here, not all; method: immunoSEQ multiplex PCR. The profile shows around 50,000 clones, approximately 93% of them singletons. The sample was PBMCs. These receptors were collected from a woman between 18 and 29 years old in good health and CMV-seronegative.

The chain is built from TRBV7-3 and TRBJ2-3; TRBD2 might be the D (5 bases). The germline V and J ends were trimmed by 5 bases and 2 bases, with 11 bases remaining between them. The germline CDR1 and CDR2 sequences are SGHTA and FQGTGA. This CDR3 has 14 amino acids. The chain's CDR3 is CASSVGSFTDTQYF. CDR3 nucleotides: TGTGCCAGCAGCGTGGGGAGCTTCACAGATACGCAGTATTTT.

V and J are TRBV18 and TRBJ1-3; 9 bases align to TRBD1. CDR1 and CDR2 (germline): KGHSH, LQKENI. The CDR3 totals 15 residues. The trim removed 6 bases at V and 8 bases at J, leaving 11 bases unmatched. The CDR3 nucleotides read TGTGCCAGCTCTTTCCTTACAGGGGGCGGCCACACCATATATTTT. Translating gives CASSFLTGGGHTIYF.

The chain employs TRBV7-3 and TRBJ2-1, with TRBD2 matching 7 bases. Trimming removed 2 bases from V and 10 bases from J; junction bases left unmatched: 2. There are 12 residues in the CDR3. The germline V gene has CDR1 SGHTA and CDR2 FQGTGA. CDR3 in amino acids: CASSLGLGEQFF. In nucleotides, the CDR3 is TGTGCCAGCAGCTTAGGACTAGGGGAGCAGTTCTTC.

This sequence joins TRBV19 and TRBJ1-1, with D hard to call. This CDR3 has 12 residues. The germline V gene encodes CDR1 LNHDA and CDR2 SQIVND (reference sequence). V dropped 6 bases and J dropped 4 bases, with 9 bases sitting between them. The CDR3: CASRRGFTEAFF. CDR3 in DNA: TGTGCCAGTAGGAGAGGGTTCACTGAAGCTTTCTTT.

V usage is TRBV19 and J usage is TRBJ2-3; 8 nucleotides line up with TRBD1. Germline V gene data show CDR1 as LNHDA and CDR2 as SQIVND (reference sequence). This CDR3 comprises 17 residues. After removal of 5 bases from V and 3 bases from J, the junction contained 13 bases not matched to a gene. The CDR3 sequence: CASSPKGGRGRTDTQYF. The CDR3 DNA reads TGTGCCAGTAGTCCTAAGGGCGGCAGGGGGCGGACAGATACGCAGTATTTT. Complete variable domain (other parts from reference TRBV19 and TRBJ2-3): DGGITQSPKYLFRKEGQNVTLSCEQNLNHDAMYWYRQDPGQGLRLIYYSQIVNDFQKGDIAEGYSVSREKKESFPLTVTSAQKNPTAFYLCASSPKGGRGRTDTQYFGPGTRLTVL.

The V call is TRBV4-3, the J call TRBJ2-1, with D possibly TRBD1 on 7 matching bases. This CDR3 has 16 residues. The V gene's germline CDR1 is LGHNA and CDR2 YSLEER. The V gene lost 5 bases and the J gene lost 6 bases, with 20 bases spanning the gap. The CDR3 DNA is TGCGCCAGCAGCGTGGGGGGTGACAGGGCGGGCAATGAGCAGTTCTTC. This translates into CASSVGGDRAGNEQFF.

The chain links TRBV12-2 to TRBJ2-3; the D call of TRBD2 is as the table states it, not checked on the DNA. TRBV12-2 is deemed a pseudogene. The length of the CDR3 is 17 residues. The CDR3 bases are TGTGCAAGTCGCTTAACTAGCGGGAACCCGAACACAGATACGCAGTATTTT. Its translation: CASRLTSGNPNTDTQYF.

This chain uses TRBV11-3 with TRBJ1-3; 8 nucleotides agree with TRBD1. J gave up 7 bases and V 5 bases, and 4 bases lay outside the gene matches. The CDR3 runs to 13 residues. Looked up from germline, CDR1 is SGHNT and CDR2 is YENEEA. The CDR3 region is CASSKGTGNTIYF. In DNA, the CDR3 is TGTGCCAGCAGCAAGGGGACAGGCAACACCATATATTTT.

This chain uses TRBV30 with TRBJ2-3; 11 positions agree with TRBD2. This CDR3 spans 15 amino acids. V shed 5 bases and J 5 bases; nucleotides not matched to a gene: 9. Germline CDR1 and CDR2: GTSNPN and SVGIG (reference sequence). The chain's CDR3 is CAWGTVAGGKDTQYF. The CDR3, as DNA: TGTGCCTGGGGCACCGTAGCGGGAGGGAAAGATACGCAGTATTTT.

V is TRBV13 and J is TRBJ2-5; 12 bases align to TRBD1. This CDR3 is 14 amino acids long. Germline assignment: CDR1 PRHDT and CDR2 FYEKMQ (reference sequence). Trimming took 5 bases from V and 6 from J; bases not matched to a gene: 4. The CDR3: CASSLGTGGKTQYF. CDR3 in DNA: TGTGCCAGCAGCCTGGGGACAGGGGGCAAGACCCAGTACTTC.

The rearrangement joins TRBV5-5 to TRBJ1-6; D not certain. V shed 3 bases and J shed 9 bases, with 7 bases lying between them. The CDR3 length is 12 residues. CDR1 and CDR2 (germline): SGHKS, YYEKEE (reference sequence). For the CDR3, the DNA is TGTGCCAGCAGCTCTACTCGTTCACCCCTCCACTTT. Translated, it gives CASSSTRSPLHF.

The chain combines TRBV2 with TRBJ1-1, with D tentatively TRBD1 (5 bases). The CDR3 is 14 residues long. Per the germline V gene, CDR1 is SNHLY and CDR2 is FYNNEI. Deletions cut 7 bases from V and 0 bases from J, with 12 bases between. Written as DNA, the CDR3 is TGTGCCAGCAAGGGCAGGACAATGAACACTGAAGCTTTCTTT. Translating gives CASKGRTMNTEAFF.